One sample yielded the 15 T cell receptor beta chains listed below, sequenced in a study of T cells in localized non-small cell lung cancer. Repertoires were generated with immunoSEQ multiplex PCR, while TCRdb's copy carries only in-frame clones and drops some. The repertoire holds 2,000 to 3,000 clones, with roughly 30% as singletons. The sequencing here drew on lung tumor tissue, taken before any cancer treatment. The receptors derive from a male donor aged 60 or older with stage II squamous cell lung carcinoma.

This clone is judged medium-sized. Here the CDR3 DNA reads TGTGCCAGCAGCGGCTCGGCAGGGGCCCGCACCGGGGAGCTGTTTTTT. It translates to CASSGSAGARTGELFF. The V and J genes are TRBV11-3 and TRBJ2-2; maybe TRBD1 (6 bases). Germline V gene sequence: CDR1 SGHNT, CDR2 YENEEA. The V gene lost 5 bases and the J gene lost 4 bases, with 17 bases spanning the gap. This CDR3 is 16 amino acids long.

This clone was seen a few times. This sequence joins TRBV15 and TRBJ2-1; 7 nucleotides match TRBD2. V was clipped by 1 base and J by 7 bases; unmatched bases: 10. CDR3 length: 16 amino acids. Germline V gives CDR1 LNHNV, CDR2 YYDKDF (reference sequence). The CDR3 region is CATSRGPGLGKNEQFF. CDR3 coding DNA: TGTGCCACCAGCAGAGGGCCCGGACTAGGAAAGAATGAGCAGTTCTTC.

This chain joins TRBV29-1 and TRBJ2-1, with D possibly being TRBD2 (6 bases). CDR3 length: 13 amino acids. Trimming shortened V by 7 bases and J by 3 bases, and 13 bases separated the two germline ends. CDR1 and CDR2 from the germline V gene are SQVTM and ANQGSEA. CDR3 loop: CSGLGRDYNEQFF. CDR3 bases: TGCAGCGGGCTCGGGCGGGACTACAATGAGCAGTTCTTC.

Sample share makes this clone medium-sized (0.01 to 0.1%). The rearrangement uses TRBV6-8 and TRBJ1-6; D not resolved. This CDR3 is built from 15 residues. V was shortened by 5 bases and J by 0 bases, with 8 bases between the two germline ends. CDR1 is MNHGY, CDR2 SAAAGT, per germline. CDR3 DNA sequence: TGTGCCAGCAGTACAGTGAGCTCCTATAATTCACCCCTCCACTTT. It codes for CASSTVSSYNSPLHF.

By frequency in the sample, this clone is large. V usage is TRBV29-1 and J usage is TRBJ1-1, with D possibly matching TRBD1 (5 bases). Per germline, CDR1 SQVTM and CDR2 ANQGSEA. The CDR3 consists of 13 residues. The V end lost 0 bases, the J end lost 5 bases, and 10 bases lay between the germline ends. The CDR3 protein is CSVEEGVRTEAFF. CDR3 DNA sequence: TGCAGCGTTGAAGAAGGGGTGAGAACTGAAGCTTTCTTT.

This clone showed up just a few times. This chain uses TRBV11-3 with TRBJ1-4; D possibly corresponds to TRBD1 (6 bases). The CDR3 runs 14 residues. Trimming shortened V by 5 bases and J by 7 bases, and 14 bases separated the two germline ends. Germline V gene sequence: CDR1 SGHNT, CDR2 YENEEA. CDR3 DNA: TGTGCCAGCAGCCTCGGGGGCGGTTTTGAAAAACTGTTTTTT. It codes for CASSLGGGFEKLFF.

The genes are TRBV9 and TRBJ1-4; D ambiguous. This CDR3 spans 14 amino acids. Germline V gives CDR1 SGDLS, CDR2 YYNGEE. Trimming pared 5 bases from V and 6 bases from J, leaving 14 bases between. CDR3 amino acids: CASSDNGYYEKLFF. The CDR3 DNA reads TGTGCCAGCAGTGATAACGGATATTATGAAAAACTGTTTTTT.

V and J are TRBV4-1 and TRBJ2-6; a weak D match, TRBD1 (5 bases). Looked up from germline, CDR1 is MGHRA and CDR2 is YSYEKL. The germline V and J ends were trimmed by 0 bases and 2 bases, with 8 bases remaining between them. This CDR3 comprises 16 residues. CDR3 DNA sequence: TGCGCCAGCAGCCAAGATCCAGGGACTGGGGCCAACGTCCTGACTTTC. The encoded protein is CASSQDPGTGANVLTF.

This clone was detected a few times. The V call is TRBV14, the J call TRBJ2-5; 10 bases map to TRBD2. There are 20 residues in the CDR3. Germline V CDR1 and CDR2: SGHDN, FVKESK. Trimming took 0 bases from V and 5 from J; bases not matched to a gene: 18. CDR3 DNA sequence: TGTGCCAGCAGCCAAGACCGGGGTTGGACTAGCGGAGGAACTAGGGAGACCCAGTACTTC. Translation: CASSQDRGWTSGGTRETQYF.

This clone has only a few counts. This chain joins TRBV5-1 and TRBJ1-2, with D hard to call. This CDR3 spans 14 amino acids. Germline CDR1 is SGHRS and CDR2 is YFSETQ. V lost 4 bases, J lost 6 bases, and 16 bases lay in between. The CDR3 DNA follows: TGCGCCAGCAGCGCCCGGACGGGTCCCGATGGCTACACCTTC. Its protein product is CASSARTGPDGYTF.

The chain combines TRBV4-1 with TRBJ1-5, with TRBD1 identical over 7 bases. The germline V gene has CDR1 MGHRA and CDR2 YSYEKL. This CDR3 comprises 15 residues. V gave up 4 bases and J gave up 2 bases; unmatched junction bases: 5. CDR3 nucleotide sequence: TGCGCCAGCAGCCCCAGGGGGTCGGGCAATCAGCCCCAGCATTTT. Translated: CASSPRGSGNQPQHF.

This clone appeared a few times. This rearrangement joins TRBV9 to TRBJ2-1, with 7 bases fitting TRBD2. Germline trimming cut 4 bases from V and 7 bases from J; bases unmatched to any gene: 5. Germline V CDR1 and CDR2: SGDLS, YYNGEE. This CDR3 is 13 amino acids long. The CDR3 DNA is TGTGCCAGCAGCTCGGGGGGACGGAATGAGCAGTTCTTC. Its protein product is CASSSGGRNEQFF.

The DNA of the CDR3 is TGTGCCAGCAGTTTAGACAGTATGGAGGAGACCCAGTACTTC. This sequence encodes CASSLDSMEETQYF. The chain uses TRBV6-8 and TRBJ2-5, with D perhaps matching TRBD1 (5 bases). This CDR3 region has 14 residues. V dropped 4 bases and J dropped 5 bases, with 14 bases sitting between them. Looked up from germline, CDR1 is MNHGY and CDR2 is SAAAGT.

Within the sample, this clone is medium-sized (0.01 to 0.1%). V usage is TRBV11-3 and J usage is TRBJ1-2, with 11 bases identical to TRBD1. Unmatched junction bases numbered 7, after V lost 3 bases and J lost 7 bases. The CDR3 runs to 15 residues. The V gene's germline CDR1 is SGHNT and CDR2 YENEEA. The CDR3 region has the DNA TGTGCCAGCAGCTTCGCGCGGACAGGGGGCATTGGCTACACCTTC. This sequence encodes CASSFARTGGIGYTF.

The chain has TRBV11-3 and TRBJ1-1; D gene unclear. Looked up from germline, CDR1 is SGHNT and CDR2 is YENEEA. The V and J ends lost 6 bases and 1 base respectively, with 12 bases between them. This CDR3 spans 14 amino acids. The CDR3 spells CASRRWLTNTEAFF. In DNA, the CDR3 is TGTGCCAGCAGACGGTGGCTTACGAACACTGAAGCTTTCTTT.